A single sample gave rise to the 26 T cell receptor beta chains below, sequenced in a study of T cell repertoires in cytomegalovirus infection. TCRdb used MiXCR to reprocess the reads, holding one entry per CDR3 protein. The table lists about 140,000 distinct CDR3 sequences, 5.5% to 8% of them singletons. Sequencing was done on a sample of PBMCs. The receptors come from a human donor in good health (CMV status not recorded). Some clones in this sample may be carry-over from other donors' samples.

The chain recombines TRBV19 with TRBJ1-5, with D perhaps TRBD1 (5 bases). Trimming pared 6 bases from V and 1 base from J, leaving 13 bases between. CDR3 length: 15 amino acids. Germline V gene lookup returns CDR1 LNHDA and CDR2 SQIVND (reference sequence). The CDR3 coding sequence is TGTGCCAGTAGGATGGCAGGGCCCAGCAATCAGCCCCAGCATTTT. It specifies CASRMAGPSNQPQHF.

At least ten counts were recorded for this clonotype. The CDR3 sequence: CASSPWGGGGTDTQYF. DNA of the CDR3: TGTGCCAGCAGCCCCTGGGGGGGGGGGGGCACAGATACGCAGTATTTT. The chain uses TRBV7-2 and TRBJ2-3, with 7 bases that match TRBD2. CDR1 SGHTA and CDR2 FQGNSA come from the germline V gene. The CDR3 loop spans 16 amino acids. V lost 5 bases to trimming and J lost 1 base; unmatched junction nucleotides: 9.

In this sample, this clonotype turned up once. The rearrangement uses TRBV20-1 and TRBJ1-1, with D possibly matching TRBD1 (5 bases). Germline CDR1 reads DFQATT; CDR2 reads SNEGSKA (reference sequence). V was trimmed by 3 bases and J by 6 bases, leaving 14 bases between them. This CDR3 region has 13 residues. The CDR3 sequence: CSASGRVGSEAFF. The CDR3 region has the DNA TGCAGTGCTAGCGGCAGGGTGGGCTCTGAAGCTTTCTTT.

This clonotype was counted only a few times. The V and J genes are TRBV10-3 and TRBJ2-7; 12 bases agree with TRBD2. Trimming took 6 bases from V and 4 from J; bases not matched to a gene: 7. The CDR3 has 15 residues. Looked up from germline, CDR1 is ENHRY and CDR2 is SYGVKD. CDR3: CAIRKTSGGEYEQYF. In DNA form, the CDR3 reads TGTGCCATCAGGAAGACTAGCGGGGGCGAGTACGAGCAGTACTTC.

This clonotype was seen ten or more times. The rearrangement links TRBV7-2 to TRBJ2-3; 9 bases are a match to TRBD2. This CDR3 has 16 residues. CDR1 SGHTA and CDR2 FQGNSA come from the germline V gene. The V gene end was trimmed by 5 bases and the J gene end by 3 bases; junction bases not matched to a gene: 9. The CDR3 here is CASSLRRLAGTDTQYF. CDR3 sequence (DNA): TGTGCCAGCAGCCTTAGAAGGCTAGCGGGAACAGATACGCAGTATTTT.

The CDR3 spells CSAGIPGGSNTEAFF. The CDR3 DNA sequence: TGCAGTGCCGGAATCCCAGGGGGCTCGAACACTGAAGCTTTCTTT. The chain is built from TRBV20-1 and TRBJ1-1, with TRBD1 matching over 8 bases. Germline V lookup: CDR1 DFQATT, CDR2 SNEGSKA (reference sequence). The CDR3 has 15 residues. Trimming took 6 bases from V and 1 from J; bases not matched to a gene: 10.

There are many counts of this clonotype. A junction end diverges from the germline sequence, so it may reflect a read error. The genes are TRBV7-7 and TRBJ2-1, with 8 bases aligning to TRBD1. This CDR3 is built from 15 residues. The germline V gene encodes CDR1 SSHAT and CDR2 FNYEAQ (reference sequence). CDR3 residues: CASSLDREPYNEQFF. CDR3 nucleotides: TGTGCTAGCAGCTTGGACAGGGAACCATACAATGAGCAGTTCTTC.

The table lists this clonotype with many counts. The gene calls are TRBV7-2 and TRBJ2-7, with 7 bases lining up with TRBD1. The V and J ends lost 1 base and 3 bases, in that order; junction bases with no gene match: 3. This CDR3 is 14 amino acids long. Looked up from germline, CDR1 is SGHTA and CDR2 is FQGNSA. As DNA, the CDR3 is TGTGCCAGCAGCTTAGGAAGACAGGGCTACGAGCAGTACTTC. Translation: CASSLGRQGYEQYF.

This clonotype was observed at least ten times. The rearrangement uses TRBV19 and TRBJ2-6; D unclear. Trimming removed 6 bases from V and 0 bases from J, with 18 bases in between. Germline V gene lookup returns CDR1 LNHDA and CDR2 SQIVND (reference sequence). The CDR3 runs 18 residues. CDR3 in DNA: TGTGCCAGTAGCGCCTACAAGGGCCGAATCTCTGGGGCCAACGTCCTGACTTTC. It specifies CASSAYKGRISGANVLTF.

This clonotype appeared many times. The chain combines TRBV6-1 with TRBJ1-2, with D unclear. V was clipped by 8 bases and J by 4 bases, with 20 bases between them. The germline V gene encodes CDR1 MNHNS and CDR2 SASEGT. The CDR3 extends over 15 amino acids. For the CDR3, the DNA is TGTGCCAGCTGTCTCGGGGAGGAATTTTTCTATGGCTACACCTTC. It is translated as CASCLGEEFFYGYTF.

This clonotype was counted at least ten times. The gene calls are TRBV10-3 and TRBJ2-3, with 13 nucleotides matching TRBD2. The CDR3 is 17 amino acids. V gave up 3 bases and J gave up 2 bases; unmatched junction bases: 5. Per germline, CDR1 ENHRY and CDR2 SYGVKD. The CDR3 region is CAISEGLAGVHTDTQYF. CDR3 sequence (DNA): TGTGCCATCAGTGAAGGACTAGCGGGGGTCCACACAGATACGCAGTATTTT.

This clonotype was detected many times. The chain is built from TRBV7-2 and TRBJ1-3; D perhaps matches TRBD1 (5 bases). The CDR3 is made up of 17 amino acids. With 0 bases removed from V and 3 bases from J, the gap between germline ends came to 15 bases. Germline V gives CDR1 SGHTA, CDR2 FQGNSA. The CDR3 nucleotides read TGTGCCAGCAGCTTAGCCCGGGACCCCCGGCATGGAAACACCATATATTTT. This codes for CASSLARDPRHGNTIYF.

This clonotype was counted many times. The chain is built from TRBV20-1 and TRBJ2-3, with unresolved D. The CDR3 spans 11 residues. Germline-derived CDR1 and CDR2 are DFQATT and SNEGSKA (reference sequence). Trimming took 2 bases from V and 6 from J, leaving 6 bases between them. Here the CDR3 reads CSARLGDTQYF. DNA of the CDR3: TGCAGTGCTAGATTGGGGGATACGCAGTATTTT.

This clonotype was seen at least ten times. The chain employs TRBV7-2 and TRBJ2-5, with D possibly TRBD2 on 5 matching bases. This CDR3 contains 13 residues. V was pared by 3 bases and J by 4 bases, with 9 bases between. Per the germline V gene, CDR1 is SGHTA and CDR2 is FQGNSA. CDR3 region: CASSLRVRETQYF. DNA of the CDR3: TGTGCCAGCAGCTTGCGGGTGCGAGAGACCCAGTACTTC.

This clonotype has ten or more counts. The CDR3 reads CASSMGTGYGYTF. Written as DNA, the CDR3 is TGTGCCAGTAGTATGGGGACAGGATATGGCTACACCTTC. V is TRBV19 and J is TRBJ1-2, with 8 nucleotides matching TRBD1. The CDR3 loop spans 13 amino acids. In germline, CDR1 is LNHDA, CDR2 SQIVND (reference sequence). V was clipped by 3 bases and J by 5 bases; unmatched bases: 2.

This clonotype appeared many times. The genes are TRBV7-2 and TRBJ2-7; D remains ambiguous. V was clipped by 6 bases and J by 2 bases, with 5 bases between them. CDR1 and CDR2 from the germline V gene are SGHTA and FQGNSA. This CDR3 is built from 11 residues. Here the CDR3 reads CASRDAYEQYF. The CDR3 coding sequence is TGTGCCAGCAGGGACGCCTACGAGCAGTACTTC.

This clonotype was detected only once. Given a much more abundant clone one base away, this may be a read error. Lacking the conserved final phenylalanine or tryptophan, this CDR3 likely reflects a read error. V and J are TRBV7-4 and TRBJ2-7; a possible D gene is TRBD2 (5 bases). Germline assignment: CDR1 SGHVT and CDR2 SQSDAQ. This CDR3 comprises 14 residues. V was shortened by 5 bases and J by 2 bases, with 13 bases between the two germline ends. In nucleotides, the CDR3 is TGTGCCAGCAGCAAAGCGGCGGTGACCTACGAGCAGTACCTC. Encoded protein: CASSKAAVTYEQYL.

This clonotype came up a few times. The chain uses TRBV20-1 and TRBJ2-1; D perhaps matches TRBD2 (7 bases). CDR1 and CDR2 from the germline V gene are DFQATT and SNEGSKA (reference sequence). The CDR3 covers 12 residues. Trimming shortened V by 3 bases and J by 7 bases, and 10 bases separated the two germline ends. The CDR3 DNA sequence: TGCAGTGCTAGCCGGGGGGCGAATGAGCAGTTCTTC. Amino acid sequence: CSASRGANEQFF.

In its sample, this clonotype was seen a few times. The CDR3 coding sequence is TGTGCCAGCAGCCCCGGGACTCCTACAGATACGCAGTATTTT. Residues: CASSPGTPTDTQYF. The chain is built from TRBV5-4 and TRBJ2-3; D perhaps matches TRBD2 (6 bases). The CDR3 runs 14 residues. Trimming removed 4 bases at V and 3 bases at J, with 12 bases between. Germline CDR1 and CDR2: SGHNT and YYREEE (reference sequence). The variable domain in full, with the rest retrieved from reference TRBV5-4 and TRBJ2-3, is ETGVTQSPTHLIKTRGQQVTLRCSSQSGHNTVSWYQQALGQGPQFIFQYYREEENGRGNFPPRFSGLQFPNYSSELNVNALELDDSALYLCASSPGTPTDTQYFGPGTRLTVL.

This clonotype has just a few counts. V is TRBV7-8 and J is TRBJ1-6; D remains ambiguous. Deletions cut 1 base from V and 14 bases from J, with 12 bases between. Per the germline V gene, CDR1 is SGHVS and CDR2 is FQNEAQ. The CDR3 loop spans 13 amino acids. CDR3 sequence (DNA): TGTGCCAGCAGCTTAGATCCGGGTCGGGCCCTCCACTTT. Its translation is CASSLDPGRALHF.

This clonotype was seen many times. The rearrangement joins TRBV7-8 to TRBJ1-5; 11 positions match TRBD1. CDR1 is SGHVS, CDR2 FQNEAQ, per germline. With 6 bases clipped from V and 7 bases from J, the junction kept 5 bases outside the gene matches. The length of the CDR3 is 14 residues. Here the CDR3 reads CASSRTGGRQPQHF. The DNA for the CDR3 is TGTGCCAGCAGTCGGACAGGGGGCAGGCAGCCCCAGCATTTT.

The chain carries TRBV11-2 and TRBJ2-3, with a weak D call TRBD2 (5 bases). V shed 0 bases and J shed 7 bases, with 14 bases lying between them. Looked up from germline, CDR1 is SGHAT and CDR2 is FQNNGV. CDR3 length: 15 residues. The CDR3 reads CASSLELAVRNTQYF. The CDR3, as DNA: TGTGCCAGCAGCTTAGAGCTAGCTGTGAGAAATACGCAGTATTTT. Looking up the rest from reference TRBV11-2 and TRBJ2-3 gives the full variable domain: EAGVAQSPRYKIIEKRQSVAFWCNPISGHATLYWYQQILGQGPKLLIQFQNNGVVDDSQLPKDRFSAERLKGVDSTLKIQPAKLEDSAVYLCASSLELAVRNTQYFGPGTRLTVL.

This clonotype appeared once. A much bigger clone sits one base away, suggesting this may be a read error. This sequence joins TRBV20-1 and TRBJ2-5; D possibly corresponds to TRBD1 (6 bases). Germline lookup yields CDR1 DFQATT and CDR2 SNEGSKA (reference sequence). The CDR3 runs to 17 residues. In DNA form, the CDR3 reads TGCAGTTCTAGAGATCCCCGCGTAGGGACAAAACTAGAGACCCAGTACTTC. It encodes CSSRDPRVGTKLETQYF.

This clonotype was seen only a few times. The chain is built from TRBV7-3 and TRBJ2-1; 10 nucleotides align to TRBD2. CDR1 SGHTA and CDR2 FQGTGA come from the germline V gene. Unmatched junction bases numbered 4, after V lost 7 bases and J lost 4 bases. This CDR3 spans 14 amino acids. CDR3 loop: CASKRGGLYNEQFF. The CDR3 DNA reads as TGTGCCAGCAAGCGGGGGGGGCTGTACAATGAGCAGTTCTTC.

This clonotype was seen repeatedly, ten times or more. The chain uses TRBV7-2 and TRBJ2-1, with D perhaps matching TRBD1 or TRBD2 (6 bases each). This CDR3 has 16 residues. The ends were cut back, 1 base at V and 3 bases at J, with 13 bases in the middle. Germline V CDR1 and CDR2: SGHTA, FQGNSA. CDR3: CASSLVGGFGYNEQFF. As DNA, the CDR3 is TGTGCCAGCAGCTTAGTAGGGGGGTTCGGCTACAATGAGCAGTTCTTC. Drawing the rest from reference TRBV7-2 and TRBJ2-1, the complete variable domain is GAGVSQSPSNKVTEKGKDVELRCDPISGHTALYWYRQSLGQGLEFLIYFQGNSAPDKSGLPSDRFSAERTGGSVSTLTIQRTQQEDSAVYLCASSLVGGFGYNEQFFGPGTRLTVL.

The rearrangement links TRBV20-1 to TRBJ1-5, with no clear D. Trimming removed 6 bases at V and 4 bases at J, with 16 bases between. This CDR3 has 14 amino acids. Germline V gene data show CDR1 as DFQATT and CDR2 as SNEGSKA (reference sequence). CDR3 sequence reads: CSATRKTFNQPQHF. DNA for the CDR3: TGCAGTGCAACTCGGAAGACTTTTAATCAGCCCCAGCATTTT.